One and the same sample provided the 22 T cell receptor beta chains below, sequenced in a study of blood T cells in healthy people across ages. The second PCR ran roughly 6 to 11 cycles with a sample-barcoded 5' primer and J-beta primers. A single record per CDR3 protein comes from TCRdb applying MiXCR to the 5' RACE reads. The table has more than 900,000 distinct CDR3 sequences, about 25% seen once. These data are also associated with another study on T cells of mothers and their children.

The specimen sequenced was blood. Receptors originate from a girl aged 2-10 years in good health.

V gene TRBV5-1 combines with J gene TRBJ2-7, with D possibly being TRBD1 or TRBD2 (5 bases each). The CDR3 length is 14 residues. Trimming removed 5 bases at V and 2 bases at J, with 14 bases between. Germline loops: CDR1 SGHRS, CDR2 YFSETQ. The chain's CDR3 is CASRGEQYPYEQYF. CDR3 in DNA: TGCGCCAGCAGGGGGGAACAGTACCCCTACGAGCAGTACTTC.

In the case of this clonotype: Germline is not matched at one junction end, which may reflect a read error. The V gene is TRBV7-7, the J gene TRBJ2-5, with D possibly TRBD2 on 6 matching bases. CDR3 length: 14 residues. Germline V gene sequence: CDR1 SSHAT, CDR2 FNYEAQ (reference sequence). The CDR3 region is CASSQGTSKETQYF. The CDR3 coding sequence is TGTGCTAGCAGCCAAGGGACTTCTAAAGAGACCCAGTACTTC.

This clonotype has just a few counts. This chain joins TRBV6-5 and TRBJ1-2; 9 nucleotides agree with TRBD1. CDR3 length: 13 residues. CDR1 MNHEY and CDR2 SVGAGI come from the germline V gene. After removal of 6 bases from V and 4 bases from J, the junction contained 3 bases not matched to a gene. The CDR3 sequence: CASRKTGGYGYTF. The CDR3 nucleotides are TGTGCCAGCAGAAAGACAGGGGGCTATGGCTACACCTTC.

This rearrangement joins TRBV28 to TRBJ2-3; a weak D match, TRBD2 (6 bases). The germline V gene has CDR1 MDHEN and CDR2 SYDVKM. V gave up 10 bases and J gave up 1 base, with 12 bases separating them. There are 13 residues in the CDR3. CDR3 nucleotides: TGTGCCACAACGGGGGTCGGCACAGATACGCAGTATTTT. Residues: CATTGVGTDTQYF.

This clonotype was seen a few times. V usage is TRBV28 and J usage is TRBJ2-5, with no clear D. The J call may be incorrect, as the DNA end agrees better with TRBJ2-7. The CDR3 runs 13 residues. Germline V gives CDR1 MDHEN, CDR2 SYDVKM. This chain's CDR3 is CASRGIYTYEQYF. The CDR3 region has the DNA TGTGCCAGCAGGGGGATCTACACCTACGAGCAGTACTTC.

The sample holds a few counts of this clonotype. This chain links TRBV7-2 with TRBJ2-5, with D uncertain. Germline V lookup: CDR1 SGHTA, CDR2 FQGNSA. V shed 1 base and J shed 4 bases, with 10 bases lying between them. The CDR3 has 14 residues. The CDR3, as DNA: TGTGCCAGCAGCTTAGGGGATCCTAGAGAGACCCAGTACTTC. Amino acids: CASSLGDPRETQYF.

CDR3 residues: CASSQGGQVTDKGYTF. CDR3 in DNA: TGTGCCAGCAGCCAAGGAGGACAGGTGACTGATAAGGGCTACACCTTC. The chain employs TRBV4-2 and TRBJ1-2; the match to TRBD1 covers 7 bases. Germline V gene lookup returns CDR1 LGHNA and CDR2 YNFKEQ. This CDR3 spans 16 amino acids. V was clipped by 1 base and J by 8 bases; unmatched bases: 13.

In its sample, this clonotype was seen a few times. V gene TRBV4-3 combines with J gene TRBJ1-4, with 8 bases aligning to TRBD1. Trimming removed 3 bases from V and 1 base from J; junction bases left unmatched: 7. This CDR3 has 17 residues. Per germline, CDR1 LGHNA and CDR2 YSLEER. CDR3 region: CASSQEWTGQTNEKLFF. CDR3 nucleotides: TGCGCCAGCAGCCAGGAATGGACAGGGCAAACTAATGAAAAACTGTTTTTT.

The V call is TRBV20-1, the J call TRBJ1-5; D perhaps matches TRBD1 (5 bases). The V end was cut by 2 bases, the J end by 8 bases, with 10 bases between. The length of the CDR3 is 12 residues. Per the germline V gene, CDR1 is DFQATT and CDR2 is SNEGSKA (reference sequence). This CDR3 is CSARPGGEPQHF. In nucleotides, the CDR3 is TGCAGTGCTAGACCCGGAGGGGAGCCCCAGCATTTT.

This clonotype was found a few times. V is TRBV5-5 and J is TRBJ1-1; D remains unclear. In germline, CDR1 is SGHKS, CDR2 YYEKEE (reference sequence). The CDR3 has 18 residues. Trimming took 4 bases from V and 1 from J, leaving 23 bases between them. The CDR3 nucleotides are TGTGCCAGCAGCCTACTATTATCCGGGCGCGGGAAGAACACTGAAGCTTTCTTT. The encoded protein is CASSLLLSGRGKNTEAFF.

This chain joins TRBV7-8 and TRBJ2-1; TRBD2 is a possible D gene (6 bases). The CDR3 consists of 15 residues. The V and J ends lost 5 bases and 5 bases respectively, with 16 bases between them. CDR1 and CDR2 from the germline V gene are SGHVS and FQNEAQ. The chain's CDR3 is CASSIISRGNNEQFF. The CDR3 DNA reads TGTGCCAGCAGCATCATCTCTCGGGGGAACAATGAGCAGTTCTTC.

With respect to this clonotype: This may be a read error, as it is one base from a much larger clone. The V and J genes are TRBV12-3 or TRBV12-4 and TRBJ1-3; possibly TRBD1 for D (6 bases). Trimming removed 7 bases at V and 0 bases at J, with 13 bases between. The CDR3 sequence is 15 residues long. DNA for the CDR3: TGTGCCAGCATCACAGGGTCCCTCTCTGGAAACACCATATATTTT. Translated, it gives CASITGSLSGNTIYF.

The chain carries TRBV5-1 and TRBJ2-7; TRBD2 matches at 7 bases. The CDR3 spans 14 residues. J lost 3 bases, V lost 2 bases, and 5 bases had no gene match. Germline loops: CDR1 SGHRS, CDR2 YFSETQ. The CDR3 reads CASSFDWGGYEQYF. The CDR3 DNA is TGCGCCAGCAGCTTTGATTGGGGGGGCTACGAGCAGTACTTC.

This clonotype was detected a few times. The junction shows a germline mismatch at one end, possibly a read error. The V gene is TRBV5-1, the J gene TRBJ1-2, with D possibly matching TRBD1 (5 bases). The CDR3 totals 15 residues. Germline-derived CDR1 and CDR2 are SGHRS and YFSETQ. CDR3 DNA: TGCGCCAACAGCTTGGTGGGGGACTTGGACTATGGCTACACCTTC. It specifies CANSLVGDLDYGYTF.

This clonotype was detected only a few times. This chain connects TRBV27 to TRBJ1-1; D gene uncertain. Germline V CDR1 and CDR2: MNHEY, SMNVEV (reference sequence). The V end was cut by 8 bases, the J end by 1 base, with 11 bases between. The CDR3 spans 13 residues. This chain's CDR3 is CASWIGGNTEAFF. DNA of the CDR3: TGTGCCAGCTGGATCGGAGGGAACACTGAAGCTTTCTTT.

The gene calls are TRBV25-1 and TRBJ2-1; weak D call: TRBD2 (6 bases). The CDR3 has 15 residues. V was shortened by 7 bases and J by 1 base, with 14 bases between the two germline ends. CDR1 is MGHDK, CDR2 SYGVNS, per germline. CDR3 sequence (DNA): TGTGCCAGCACGGGGGTAGCGCCATCCTACAATGAGCAGTTCTTC. This encodes CASTGVAPSYNEQFF.

This clonotype was observed a few times. The chain couples TRBV20-1 to TRBJ2-5; D is unclear. V was cut by 8 bases and J by 3 bases, with 10 bases left in between. Germline-derived CDR1 and CDR2 are DFQATT and SNEGSKA (reference sequence). This CDR3 region has 11 residues. The CDR3 region has the DNA TGCAGTCTGGGCTCTAAAGAGACCCAGTACTTC. Its protein product is CSLGSKETQYF.

Only a few counts were recorded for this clonotype. V is TRBV2 and J is TRBJ2-7, with 7 bases fitting TRBD1. The CDR3 spans 15 residues. Unmatched junction bases numbered 12, after V lost 1 base and J lost 9 bases. Germline V CDR1 and CDR2: SNHLY, FYNNEI. In DNA form, the CDR3 reads TGTGCCAGCAGTGAAGAACAGGGGTTGACCCCAGGGCAGTACTTC. Protein sequence: CASSEEQGLTPGQYF.

This clonotype was seen a handful of times. This rearrangement joins TRBV11-2 to TRBJ1-1, with 9 positions matching TRBD1. V was clipped by 6 bases and J by 5 bases; unmatched bases: 4. The CDR3 runs to 13 residues. Per the germline V gene, CDR1 is SGHAT and CDR2 is FQNNGV. The CDR3 reads CASRTGQGTEAFF. DNA for the CDR3: TGTGCCAGCAGAACGGGACAGGGAACTGAAGCTTTCTTT. Using reference TRBV11-2 and TRBJ1-1 for the parts outside the CDR3, the full variable domain is EAGVAQSPRYKIIEKRQSVAFWCNPISGHATLYWYQQILGQGPKLLIQFQNNGVVDDSQLPKDRFSAERLKGVDSTLKIQPAKLEDSAVYLCASRTGQGTEAFFGQGTRLTVV.

The gene calls are TRBV6-5 and TRBJ1-2; D gene ambiguous. Germline V CDR1 and CDR2: MNHEY, SVGAGI. V gave up 8 bases and J gave up 4 bases, with 11 bases separating them. CDR3 length: 12 residues. CDR3 DNA: TGTGCCAGCGCTAGGGAGAGCTATGGCTACACCTTC. This sequence encodes CASARESYGYTF.

V usage is TRBV6-1 and J usage is TRBJ2-5; no firm D call. V was clipped by 3 bases and J by 6 bases, with 23 bases between them. Germline CDR1 and CDR2: MNHNS and SASEGT. This CDR3 has 17 residues. DNA of the CDR3: TGTGCCAGCAGTGATCCCCTTGACCGCGAGGCTTCGAAGACCCAGTACTTC. This sequence encodes CASSDPLDREASKTQYF.

In this sample, this clonotype turned up a few times. One end of the junction is discordant with germline, which a read error may explain. The CDR3 is CASSYEYTDTQYF. CDR3 DNA: TGTGCTAGCAGCTACGAATACACAGATACGCAGTATTTT. V and J are TRBV7-7 and TRBJ2-3, with D hard to call. Germline V lookup: CDR1 SSHAT, CDR2 FNYEAQ (reference sequence). The length of the CDR3 is 13 residues.